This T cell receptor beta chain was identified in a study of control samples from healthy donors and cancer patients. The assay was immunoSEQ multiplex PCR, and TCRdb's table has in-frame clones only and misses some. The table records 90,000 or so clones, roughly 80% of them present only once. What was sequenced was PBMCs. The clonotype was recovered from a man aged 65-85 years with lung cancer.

The CDR3 here is CAWSVRQNSGNTIYF. DNA of the CDR3: TGTGCCTGGAGTGTACGACAGAACTCTGGAAACACCATATATTTT. The chain has TRBV30 and TRBJ1-3; possible D gene TRBD1, 5 bases. Trimming removed 0 bases at V and 0 bases at J, with 9 bases between. The length of the CDR3 is 15 residues. Germline V CDR1 and CDR2: GTSNPN, SVGIG (reference sequence).